The TCR beta chain described here comes from a study of blood T cell repertoires in COVID-19. Overall study context: The origin of the acute and convalescent COVID-19 samples was the United States, Italy and Spain.

The germline V gene has CDR1 SGHRS and CDR2 YFSETQ. The CDR3 is 14 amino acids. V shed 0 bases and J 3 bases; nucleotides not matched to a gene: 1. Profiled with immunoSEQ multiplex PCR; TCRdb holds only in-frame clones, not every one. The table lists 200,000 or so clones, approximately 90% of them singletons, with roughly 2% in the top ten. The sequence came from a man between 65 and 85 years old with active or convalescent COVID-19. Sample: peripheral blood. The chain recombines TRBV5-1 with TRBJ2-7; 9 bases are a match to TRBD2. The chain's CDR3 is CASSLGTSVYEQYF. The CDR3 DNA sequence: TGCGCCAGCAGCTTGGGGACTAGCGTCTACGAGCAGTACTTC.